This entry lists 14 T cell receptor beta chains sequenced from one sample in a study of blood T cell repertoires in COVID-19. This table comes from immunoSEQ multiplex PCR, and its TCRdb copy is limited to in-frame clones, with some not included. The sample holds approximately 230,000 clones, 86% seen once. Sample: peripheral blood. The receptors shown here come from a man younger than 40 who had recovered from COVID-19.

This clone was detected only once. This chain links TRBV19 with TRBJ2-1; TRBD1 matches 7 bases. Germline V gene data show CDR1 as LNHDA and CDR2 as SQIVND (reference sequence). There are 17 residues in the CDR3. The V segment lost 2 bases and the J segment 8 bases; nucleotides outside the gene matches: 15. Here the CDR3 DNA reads TGTGCCAGTAGTATAAGAGGGGGCCAAAACATAATCGATGAGCAGTTCTTC. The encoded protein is CASSIRGGQNIIDEQFF.

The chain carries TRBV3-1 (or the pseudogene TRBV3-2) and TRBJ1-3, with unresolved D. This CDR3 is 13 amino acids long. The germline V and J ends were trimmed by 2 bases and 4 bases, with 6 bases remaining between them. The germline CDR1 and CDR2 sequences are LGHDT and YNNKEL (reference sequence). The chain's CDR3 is CASSQTLGNTIYF. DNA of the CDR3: TGTGCCAGCAGCCAAACTTTAGGAAACACCATATATTTT.

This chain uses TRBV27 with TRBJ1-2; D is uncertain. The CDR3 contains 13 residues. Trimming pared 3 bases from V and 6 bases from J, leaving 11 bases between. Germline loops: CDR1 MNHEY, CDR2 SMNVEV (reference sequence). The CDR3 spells CASSFGSGDGYTF. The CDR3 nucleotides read TGTGCCAGCAGTTTTGGTAGCGGGGATGGCTACACCTTC.

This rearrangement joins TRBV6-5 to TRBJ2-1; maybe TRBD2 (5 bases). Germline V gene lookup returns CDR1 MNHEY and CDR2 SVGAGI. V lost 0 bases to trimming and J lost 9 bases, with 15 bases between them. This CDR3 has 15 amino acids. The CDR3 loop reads CASSYSVASRGEQFF. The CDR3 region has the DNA TGTGCCAGCAGTTACTCGGTGGCTAGCCGGGGTGAGCAGTTCTTC.

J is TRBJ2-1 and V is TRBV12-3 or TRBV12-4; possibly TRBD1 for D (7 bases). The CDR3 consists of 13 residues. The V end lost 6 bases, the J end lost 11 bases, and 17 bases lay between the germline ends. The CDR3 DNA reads TGTGCCAGCAGCCAAGCCCAGGGGGGCAAGCAGTTCTTC. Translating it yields CASSQAQGGKQFF.

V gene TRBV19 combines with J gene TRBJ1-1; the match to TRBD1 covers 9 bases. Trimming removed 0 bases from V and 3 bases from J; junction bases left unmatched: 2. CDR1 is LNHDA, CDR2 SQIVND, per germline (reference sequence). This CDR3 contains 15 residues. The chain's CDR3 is CASSIEWTGDTEAFF. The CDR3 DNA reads TGTGCCAGTAGTATAGAATGGACAGGGGACACTGAAGCTTTCTTT.

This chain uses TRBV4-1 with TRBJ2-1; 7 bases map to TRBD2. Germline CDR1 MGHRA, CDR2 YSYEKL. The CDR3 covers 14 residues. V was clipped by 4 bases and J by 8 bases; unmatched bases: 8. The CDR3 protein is CASSPPWGGDEQFF. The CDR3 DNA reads TGCGCCAGCAGCCCCCCGTGGGGGGGAGATGAGCAGTTCTTC.

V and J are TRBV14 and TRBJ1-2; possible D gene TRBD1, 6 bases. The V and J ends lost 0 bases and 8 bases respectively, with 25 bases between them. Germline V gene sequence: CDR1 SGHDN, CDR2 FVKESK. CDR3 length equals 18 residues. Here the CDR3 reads CASSQDSGTGRATGGYTF. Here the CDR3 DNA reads TGTGCCAGCAGCCAAGATTCGGGAACAGGGAGGGCGACGGGGGGCTACACCTTC.

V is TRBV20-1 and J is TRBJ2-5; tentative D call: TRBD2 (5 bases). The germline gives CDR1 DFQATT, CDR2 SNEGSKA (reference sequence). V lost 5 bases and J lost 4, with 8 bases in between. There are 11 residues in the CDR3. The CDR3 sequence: CSAEGGETQYF. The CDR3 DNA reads TGCAGTGCTGAGGGCGGAGAGACCCAGTACTTC.

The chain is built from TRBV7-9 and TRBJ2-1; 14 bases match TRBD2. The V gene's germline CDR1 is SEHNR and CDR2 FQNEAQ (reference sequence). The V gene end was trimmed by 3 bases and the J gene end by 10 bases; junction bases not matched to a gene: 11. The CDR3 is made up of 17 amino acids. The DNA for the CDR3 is TGTGCCAGCAGCTTTTCCCAGACTAGCGGGGGGGCCGCGGAGCAGTTCTTC. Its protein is CASSFSQTSGGAAEQFF.

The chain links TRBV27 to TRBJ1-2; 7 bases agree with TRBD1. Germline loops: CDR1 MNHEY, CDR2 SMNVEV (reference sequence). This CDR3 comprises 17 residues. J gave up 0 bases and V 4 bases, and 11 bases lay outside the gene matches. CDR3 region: CASSSLGQEWANYGYTF. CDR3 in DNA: TGTGCCAGCAGTTCCCTCGGACAGGAATGGGCTAACTATGGCTACACCTTC.

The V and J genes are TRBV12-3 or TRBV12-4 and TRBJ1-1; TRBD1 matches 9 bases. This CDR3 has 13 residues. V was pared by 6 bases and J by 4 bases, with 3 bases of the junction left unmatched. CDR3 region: CASSLDRGTEAFF. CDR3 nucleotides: TGTGCCAGCAGCCTGGACAGGGGCACTGAAGCTTTCTTT.

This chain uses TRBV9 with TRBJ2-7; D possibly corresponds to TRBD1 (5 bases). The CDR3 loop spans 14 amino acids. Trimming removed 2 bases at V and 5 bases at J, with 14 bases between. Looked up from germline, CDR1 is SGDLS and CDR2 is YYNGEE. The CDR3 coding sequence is TGTGCCAGCAGCGTGGGGCCGAGTTCGGACGAGCAGTACTTC. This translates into CASSVGPSSDEQYF.

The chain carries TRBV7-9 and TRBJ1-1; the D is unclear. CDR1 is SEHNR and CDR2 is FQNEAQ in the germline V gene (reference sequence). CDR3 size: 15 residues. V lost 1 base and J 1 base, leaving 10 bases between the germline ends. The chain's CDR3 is CASSLVYTRNTEAFF. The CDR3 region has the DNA TGTGCCAGCAGCTTAGTTTATACTAGGAACACTGAAGCTTTCTTT. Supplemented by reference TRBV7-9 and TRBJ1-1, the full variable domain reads DTGVSQNPRHKITKRGQNVTFRCDPISEHNRLYWYRQTLGQGPEFLTYFQNEAQLEKSRLLSDRFSAERPKGSFSTLEIQRTEQGDSAMYLCASSLVYTRNTEAFFGQGTRLTVV.